These T cell receptor beta chains were read from a single sample in a study of blood T cell repertoires in COVID-19. Sequencing used immunoSEQ multiplex PCR; TCRdb keeps in-frame clones, though not all of them. This sample yields under 65,000 clones, of which 70% to 85% are seen a single time; 5.5% to 6% belongs to the top ten. The sample comprised PBMCs or T cells enriched from blood (not recorded which). The receptor source for this set is a woman in her 50s with acute COVID-19. Each CDR3 is given without its conserved first and last residue.

v_call: TRBV5-4; j_call: TRBJ2-7; cdr3_aa: ASSSASTGIYEQY
v_call: TRBV9; j_call: TRBJ2-1; cdr3_aa: ASSASSGNEQF
v_call: TRBV4-2; j_call: TRBJ2-3; cdr3_aa: ASSQGGLADFTDTQY
v_call: TRBV9; j_call: TRBJ1-2; cdr3_aa: ASSVGGGYGYT
v_call: TRBV3-1/TRBV3-2; j_call: TRBJ2-4; cdr3_aa: ASSNGLAEY
v_call: TRBV7-9; j_call: TRBJ1-3; cdr3_aa: ASSPGTGGDTIY
v_call: TRBV7-8; j_call: TRBJ1-2; cdr3_aa: ASSSGQGRVGYT
v_call: TRBV2; j_call: TRBJ1-1; cdr3_aa: ASSVGTLNTEAF
v_call: TRBV5-5; j_call: TRBJ1-1; cdr3_aa: ASSDWDRGRNTEAF
v_call: TRBV10-3; j_call: TRBJ1-2; cdr3_aa: AIKRDRRLGYT
v_call: TRBV27; j_call: TRBJ1-2; cdr3_aa: ASSSNGVARGYGYT
v_call: TRBV4-1; j_call: TRBJ1-3; cdr3_aa: ASSPGQGPGNTIY
v_call: TRBV15; j_call: TRBJ2-7; cdr3_aa: ATSRAGRDYEQY
v_call: TRBV4-1; j_call: TRBJ2-1; cdr3_aa: ASSVGLAASYNEQF
v_call: TRBV6-5; j_call: TRBJ1-3; cdr3_aa: ASSSQGVSGNTIY
v_call: TRBV12-3/TRBV12-4; j_call: TRBJ1-1; cdr3_aa: ASSRDRLAEAF
v_call: TRBV5-6; j_call: TRBJ2-4; cdr3_aa: ASSFGQGGGDIQY
v_call: TRBV29-1; j_call: TRBJ2-4; cdr3_aa: SVGGQGVAKNIQY
v_call: TRBV7-9; j_call: TRBJ1-4; cdr3_aa: ASSLSRGTNEKLF
v_call: TRBV29-1; j_call: TRBJ1-4; cdr3_aa: SVASQGNEKLF
v_call: TRBV9; j_call: TRBJ1-2; cdr3_aa: ASSVSTGINYGYT
v_call: TRBV29-1; j_call: TRBJ1-6; cdr3_aa: SAQISYNSPLH
v_call: TRBV5-1; j_call: TRBJ1-1; cdr3_aa: ASSSGQGVGSTEAF
v_call: TRBV2; j_call: TRBJ2-7; cdr3_aa: ASNLAGALYEQY
v_call: TRBV7-8; j_call: TRBJ1-2; cdr3_aa: ASSLALDRGSIYGYT
v_call: TRBV6-5; j_call: TRBJ1-1; cdr3_aa: ASSYHGGAEAF
v_call: TRBV5-5; j_call: TRBJ1-4; cdr3_aa: ASSFAQGEKLF
v_call: TRBV11-3; j_call: TRBJ2-1; cdr3_aa: ASSSGLAGGRYNEQF
v_call: TRBV20-1; j_call: TRBJ1-2; cdr3_aa: SASRTGQGRYNYGYT
v_call: TRBV3-1/TRBV3-2; j_call: TRBJ1-6; cdr3_aa: ASSLEGQGISPLH
v_call: TRBV7-8; j_call: TRBJ2-3; cdr3_aa: ASSLSGWKGDTQY
v_call: TRBV2; j_call: TRBJ1-5; cdr3_aa: ASREQAYSNQPQH
v_call: TRBV28; j_call: TRBJ1-2; cdr3_aa: ASTPGGGAPGYGYT
v_call: TRBV7-3; j_call: TRBJ2-3; cdr3_aa: ASSLSGDRGLYTQY
v_call: TRBV7-9; j_call: TRBJ2-1; cdr3_aa: ASSLAEGAGYNEQF
v_call: TRBV30; j_call: TRBJ1-1; cdr3_aa: ACLQSMNTEAF
v_call: TRBV28; j_call: TRBJ1-6; cdr3_aa: ASKGANSPLH
v_call: TRBV18; j_call: TRBJ2-2; cdr3_aa: ASSRTSGGRTGELF
v_call: TRBV28; j_call: TRBJ1-5; cdr3_aa: ASSLDGQRYSNQPQH
v_call: TRBV27; j_call: TRBJ1-1; cdr3_aa: ASSVGWDSLNTEAF
v_call: TRBV19; j_call: TRBJ2-3; cdr3_aa: ASSIGWRGGPPRDTQY
v_call: TRBV5-1; j_call: TRBJ2-3; cdr3_aa: ASSLRGWEDTQY
v_call: TRBV7-3; j_call: TRBJ1-5; cdr3_aa: ASSLGPREPQH
v_call: TRBV5-1; j_call: TRBJ1-2; cdr3_aa: ASSLGQPNYGYT